These 25 T cell receptor beta chains share one sample of origin, sequenced in a study of identical twins. MiXCR, applied by TCRdb to the 5' RACE reads, yields one record per CDR3 protein. The table records about 660,000 distinct CDR3 sequences, around 8.3% of them present only once. These data are also associated with another study on yellow fever vaccine responses in identical twins.

The source material was PBMCs. The source is a woman between 18 and 30 years old in good health.

This clonotype was seen a few times. V is TRBV2 and J is TRBJ2-4; TRBD2 matches 15 bases. CDR3 length: 18 residues. CDR1 is SNHLY, CDR2 FYNNEI, per germline. The trim removed 5 bases at V and 0 bases at J, leaving 5 bases unmatched. CDR3 sequence (DNA): TGTGCCAGCAGTCGAGGACTAGCGGGAGGGCTAGCCAAAAACATTCAGTACTTC. The encoded protein is CASSRGLAGGLAKNIQYF.

This clonotype was seen only a few times. This chain joins TRBV12-3 or TRBV12-4 and TRBJ1-3; D gene ambiguous. This CDR3 contains 13 residues. Trimming shortened V by 6 bases and J by 9 bases, and 15 bases separated the two germline ends. The CDR3 reads CASSNIGVSTIYF. The CDR3 region has the DNA TGTGCCAGCAGCAATATCGGCGTCAGCACCATATATTTT.

This clonotype came up a few times. This rearrangement joins TRBV6-2 or TRBV6-3 to TRBJ2-1; 8 nucleotides line up with TRBD2. The CDR3 runs to 16 residues. J gave up 1 base and V 5 bases, and 7 bases lay outside the gene matches. Looked up from germline, CDR1 is MNHEY and CDR2 is SVGEGT. CDR3 region: CASSPSGFGSYNEQFF. In nucleotides, the CDR3 is TGTGCCAGCAGTCCTAGCGGGTTTGGTTCCTACAATGAGCAGTTCTTC.

This clonotype turned up a few times. The V and J genes are TRBV7-9 and TRBJ2-1, with 8 bases matching TRBD2. The CDR3 length is 17 residues. Losses at the gene ends were 2 bases for V and 8 bases for J; bases not matched to a gene: 14. Germline values: CDR1 SEHNR, CDR2 FQNEAQ (reference sequence). CDR3 DNA: TGTGCCAGCAGCTTAACTATAGCGGGATTAAGCTGGTATGAGCAGTTCTTC. Translation: CASSLTIAGLSWYEQFF.

This clonotype has more than one count but fewer than ten. The chain couples TRBV11-2 to TRBJ2-3; no reliable D call. The CDR3 runs to 18 residues. Germline V gene sequence: CDR1 SGHAT, CDR2 FQNNGV. V was clipped by 1 base and J by 0 bases, with 17 bases between them. The CDR3 region is CASSLVMSAVTSTDTQYF. Written as DNA, the CDR3 is TGTGCCAGCAGCTTAGTTATGTCCGCGGTTACTAGCACAGATACGCAGTATTTT.

This clonotype was observed a few times. The J gene is TRBJ2-3, the V gene TRBV20-1; TRBD1 or TRBD2 may be the D gene (6 bases each). Trimming removed 0 bases from V and 2 bases from J, with 9 bases in between. The germline V gene encodes CDR1 DFQATT and CDR2 SNEGSKA (reference sequence). The CDR3 sequence is 14 residues long. As DNA, the CDR3 is TGCAGTGCTAGAGACGGGGGACACACAGATACGCAGTATTTT. Protein product: CSARDGGHTDTQYF.

This clonotype was counted at least ten times. The genes are TRBV7-9 and TRBJ2-5, with a tentative D call TRBD1 (6 bases). Germline CDR1 SEHNR, CDR2 FQNEAQ (reference sequence). The CDR3 sequence is 14 residues long. Trimming stripped 0 bases from V and 5 bases from J, with 10 bases between. This CDR3 is CASSLAQGFETQYF. CDR3 sequence (DNA): TGTGCCAGCAGCTTAGCTCAGGGGTTCGAGACCCAGTACTTC.

The chain carries TRBV5-4 and TRBJ2-1; unclear D gene. V was cut by 3 bases and J by 7 bases, with 20 bases left in between. Germline loops: CDR1 SGHNT, CDR2 YYREEE (reference sequence). The CDR3 runs 16 residues. CDR3 protein: CASSSQRVESRNEQFF. In nucleotides, the CDR3 is TGTGCCAGCAGCTCCCAACGCGTGGAGAGTAGGAATGAGCAGTTCTTC.

The chain combines TRBV2 with TRBJ2-3; 9 nucleotides match TRBD2. This CDR3 has 14 amino acids. The germline V gene encodes CDR1 SNHLY and CDR2 FYNNEI. Trimming took 7 bases from V and 4 from J; bases not matched to a gene: 6. The CDR3 sequence: CASNQGGRADTQYF. CDR3 nucleotide sequence: TGTGCCAGCAACCAGGGCGGGAGGGCAGATACGCAGTATTTT. The variable domain in full, with the rest retrieved from reference TRBV2 and TRBJ2-3, is EPEVTQTPSHQVTQMGQEVILRCVPISNHLYFYWYRQILGQKVEFLVSFYNNEISEKSEIFDDQFSVERPDGSNFTLKIRSTKLEDSAMYFCASNQGGRADTQYFGPGTRLTVL.

This rearrangement joins TRBV20-1 to TRBJ2-7; tentatively, D is TRBD1 or TRBD2 (5 bases each). CDR1 is DFQATT and CDR2 is SNEGSKA in the germline V gene (reference sequence). The CDR3 contains 13 residues. With 5 bases removed from V and 7 bases from J, the gap between germline ends came to 18 bases. The CDR3, as DNA: TGCAGTGCTCCCGGGGTCTACGGGGCAGAGCAGTACTTC. It is translated as CSAPGVYGAEQYF.

Remarks on this clonotype: This could be a read error, since a much larger clone is one nucleotide away. The rearrangement joins TRBV12-3 or TRBV12-4 to TRBJ1-5, with 10 nucleotides matching TRBD1. The CDR3 has 15 amino acids. Unmatched junction bases numbered 9, after V lost 6 bases and J lost 7 bases. The CDR3 nucleotides read TGTGCCAGCAGAAAGGGACAGGGGTTTGGGCAGCCCCAGCATTTT. It codes for CASRKGQGFGQPQHF.

In its sample, this clonotype was seen a few times. The CDR3: CASSLFGGTTEPNTEAFF. The CDR3 DNA reads as TGTGCCAGCAGCTTGTTCGGTGGCACCACAGAGCCGAACACTGAAGCTTTCTTT. V gene TRBV5-5 combines with J gene TRBJ1-1; no firm D call. V lost 1 base, J lost 1 base, and 20 bases lay in between. Germline loops: CDR1 SGHKS, CDR2 YYEKEE (reference sequence). The CDR3 consists of 18 residues.

This clonotype has more than one count but fewer than ten. At one boundary the junction diverges from the germline segment, which might be a read error. This rearrangement joins TRBV7-7 to TRBJ2-7; 9 bases match TRBD1. The germline V gene encodes CDR1 SSHAT and CDR2 FNYEAQ (reference sequence). CDR3 size: 15 residues. This chain's CDR3 is CASSLRTGVSYEQYF. The CDR3 DNA follows: TGTGCTAGCAGCTTACGGACAGGGGTCTCCTACGAGCAGTACTTC.

This clonotype was detected a few times. V is TRBV7-6 and J is TRBJ2-7, with 10 bases aligning to TRBD1. The length of the CDR3 is 15 residues. Germline CDR1 reads SGHVS; CDR2 reads FNYEAQ. The V segment lost 4 bases and the J segment 6 bases; nucleotides outside the gene matches: 9. CDR3: CASSSAWDRGGEQYF. The CDR3 DNA reads TGTGCCAGCAGCTCAGCGTGGGACAGGGGCGGCGAGCAGTACTTC.

The chain is built from TRBV15 and TRBJ2-2; no firm D call. The CDR3 is 12 amino acids. V lost 4 bases and J 1 base, leaving 1 base between the germline ends. Germline loops: CDR1 LNHNV, CDR2 YYDKDF (reference sequence). CDR3 bases: TGTGCCACCAGCAAGAACACCGGGGAGCTGTTTTTT. Protein product: CATSKNTGELFF. Together with reference TRBV15 and TRBJ2-2, the CDR3 gives the full variable domain: DAMVIQNPRYQVTQFGKPVTLSCSQTLNHNVMYWYQQKSSQAPKLLFHYYDKDFNNEADTPDNFQSRRPNTSFCFLDIRSPGLGDTAMYLCATSKNTGELFFGEGSRLTVL.

This clonotype has more than one count but fewer than ten. The rearrangement joins TRBV20-1 to TRBJ2-2, with 11 bases matching TRBD2. CDR1 is DFQATT and CDR2 is SNEGSKA in the germline V gene (reference sequence). This CDR3 spans 14 amino acids. The V gene end was trimmed by 5 bases and the J gene end by 1 base; junction bases not matched to a gene: 0. CDR3: CSAGLAGNTGELFF. The CDR3 DNA sequence: TGCAGTGCTGGACTAGCGGGGAACACCGGGGAGCTGTTTTTT.

At least ten counts were recorded for this clonotype. The chain couples TRBV11-2 to TRBJ2-1; D remains unclear. The CDR3 has 13 residues. CDR1 is SGHAT, CDR2 FQNNGV, per germline. V shed 5 bases and J shed 6 bases, with 11 bases lying between them. CDR3 sequence: CASSPRPINEQFF. In nucleotides, the CDR3 is TGTGCCAGCAGCCCACGACCCATCAATGAGCAGTTCTTC.

This clonotype was recorded a few times. The gene calls are TRBV6-1 and TRBJ1-1, with unresolved D. The germline V and J ends were trimmed by 4 bases and 0 bases, with 12 bases remaining between them. Looked up from germline, CDR1 is MNHNS and CDR2 is SASEGT. The CDR3 covers 15 residues. CDR3 amino acids: CASSARRGMNTEAFF. The CDR3 nucleotides are TGTGCCAGCAGTGCGCGCCGAGGGATGAACACTGAAGCTTTCTTT.

This clonotype occurred many times. In DNA form, the CDR3 reads TGTGCCAGCAGCCGCCTCGAGGGAACTGGCTACACCTTC. Protein product: CASSRLEGTGYTF. The chain combines TRBV7-9 with TRBJ1-2; no definite D call. Germline lookup yields CDR1 SEHNR and CDR2 FQNEAQ (reference sequence). The CDR3 extends over 13 amino acids. Trimming removed 5 bases at V and 7 bases at J, with 14 bases between.

This clonotype was observed a few times. V and J are TRBV6-2 or TRBV6-3 and TRBJ2-7, with D maybe TRBD1 (5 bases). The CDR3 covers 15 residues. V gave up 0 bases and J gave up 1 base, with 10 bases separating them. Germline CDR1 MNHEY, CDR2 SVGEGT. The CDR3 DNA reads TGTGCCAGCAGTTACTCGACAGTATCATCCTACGAGCAGTACTTC. It encodes CASSYSTVSSYEQYF.

The chain employs TRBV20-1 and TRBJ2-3, with 10 bases fitting TRBD2. The ends lost 3 bases at V and 1 base at J; junction bases unmatched: 7. The germline V gene encodes CDR1 DFQATT and CDR2 SNEGSKA (reference sequence). This CDR3 is 16 amino acids long. The CDR3 protein is CSARTRLAGGTDTQYF. The DNA for the CDR3 is TGCAGTGCTAGGACCCGCCTAGCGGGGGGCACAGATACGCAGTATTTT.

This clonotype occurred a few times. The chain couples TRBV7-9 to TRBJ2-7, with 10 bases lining up with TRBD2. Germline CDR1 and CDR2: SEHNR and FQNEAQ (reference sequence). The CDR3 is 13 residues long. With V trimmed by 5 bases and J by 6 bases, 4 bases remained unmatched. This CDR3 is CASSVLAGVEQYF. CDR3 nucleotides: TGTGCCAGCAGCGTGCTAGCGGGAGTCGAGCAGTACTTC.

This clonotype turned up a few times. The V and J genes are TRBV12-3 or TRBV12-4 and TRBJ2-7, with a possible D match to TRBD1 (5 bases). The CDR3 consists of 12 residues. V was pared by 7 bases and J by 6 bases, with 13 bases between. The DNA of the CDR3 is TGTGCCAGCACCGACGACAGACCCGAGCAGTACTTC. Translated: CASTDDRPEQYF.

V and J are TRBV6-2 or TRBV6-3 and TRBJ1-5; 7 nucleotides align to TRBD1. Germline CDR1 and CDR2: MNHEY and SVGEGT. V was clipped by 5 bases and J by 4 bases; unmatched bases: 11. CDR3 size: 16 residues. CDR3 amino acids: CASSRTGSPANQPQHF. Here the CDR3 DNA reads TGTGCCAGCAGTCGGACAGGCTCTCCTGCAAATCAGCCCCAGCATTTT.

This clonotype was recorded a few times. This sequence joins TRBV24-1 and TRBJ2-7; 7 bases fit TRBD2. The CDR3 has 15 residues. The V gene end was trimmed by 4 bases and the J gene end by 4 bases; junction bases not matched to a gene: 9. CDR1 is KGHDR and CDR2 is SFDVKD in the germline V gene. As DNA, the CDR3 is TGTGCCACCAGTGACCCACGGACTAGTTTATACGAGCAGTACTTC. Translation gives CATSDPRTSLYEQYF.